This T cell receptor beta chain is from a study of blood T cell repertoires in COVID-19 (dated by TCRdb to about 2020). In the study overall: The collaborator samples originated in the United States, Italy and Spain and spanned the acute and convalescent phases of COVID-19. Samples came from the ongoing ImmuneRACE study (first 160 participants) plus 1,254 subjects from 6 global collaborators. HLA class I and class II types, where available, came from metadata supplied by the sample provider rather than from assay-based typing. A de-identified subject ID, COVID-19 status, age in years and sex were almost always included in the sample metadata. The repertoires were released in a freely available public database meant as a resource for research on the immune response to SARS-CoV-2. The material from the prospective study consisted of cDNA or gDNA derived from T cells, B-cell-depleted T cells, or PBMCs. Deeply sampled blood TCRbeta repertoires from subjects exposed to, actively infected with, or recovered from COVID-19 were included in the dataset.

TCRbeta CDR3 regions were amplified from genomic DNA using the immunoSEQ Assay, a bias-controlled multiplex PCR. As for the authors' bioinformatics: The number of nucleated cells in each sample was estimated by amplification of reference gene primers within the assay. To quantify the absolute abundance of each unique TCRbeta CDR3 rearrangement, sequence reads were collapsed and filtered. For each sample, productive Simpson clonality was calculated by taking the square root of Simpson's diversity index across productive rearrangements. What TCRdb holds here is the immuneACCESS table cut down to in-frame rearrangements. Part of the clones is not present; checked against another copy, under half of the missing clones reflect an unresolved V gene, and the others are unexplained. V and J calls and clone size are copied from that table; D and trimming were computed from the DNA. Across this sample there are about 140,000 clones, with about three quarters seen only once. Clones ranked in the top ten supply around 3.2% of the sample.

For this clone: No cognate antigen has been identified for it. It has no much larger one-base neighbor in the sample; base qualities were not kept.

V drops 4 bases and J drops 0 bases, leaving 9 bases in between. Including the terminal cysteine and phenylalanine, the CDR3 comprises 14 residues. The kept DNA is CDR3 alone, 42 bases in frame from the first base. Reading the germline V gene gives CDR1 SGHRS and CDR2 YFSETQ. Study-level results and caveats: The amount of clinical and demographic metadata varied by source and participant and was provided uncurated.

Participants in the prospective study were aged about 18 to 90 years, lived in under 30 United States geographic areas, and enrolled through a virtual design. In the prospective study, cohorts were assigned on the basis of participant-reported clinical history obtained from a screening survey and a study questionnaire. For ImmuneRACE Cohort 3, a participant was defined as recovered based on two consecutive negative NP/OP PCR tests, clearance by a healthcare professional, or resolution of symptoms. Each participant in the prospective study had whole blood, serum and a nasopharyngeal or oropharyngeal swab collected by mobile phlebotomists. Additional blood draws and questionnaires over an approximately 2-month period could optionally be provided by prospective study participants. Blood samples from the prospective study were shipped frozen or at room temperature prior to DNA extraction.

This receptor was taken from a woman between 45 and 60 years old who had recovered from COVID-19. Recombination linked TRBV5-1 to TRBJ2-3, with a weak D call of TRBD1 (5 bases match). Sequences were obtained from PBMCs or T cells enriched from blood (not recorded which). The CDR3: CASSPTVSTDTQYF. The DNA is as follows: TGCGCCAGCAGCCCGACAGTTAGCACAGATACGCAGTATTTT.